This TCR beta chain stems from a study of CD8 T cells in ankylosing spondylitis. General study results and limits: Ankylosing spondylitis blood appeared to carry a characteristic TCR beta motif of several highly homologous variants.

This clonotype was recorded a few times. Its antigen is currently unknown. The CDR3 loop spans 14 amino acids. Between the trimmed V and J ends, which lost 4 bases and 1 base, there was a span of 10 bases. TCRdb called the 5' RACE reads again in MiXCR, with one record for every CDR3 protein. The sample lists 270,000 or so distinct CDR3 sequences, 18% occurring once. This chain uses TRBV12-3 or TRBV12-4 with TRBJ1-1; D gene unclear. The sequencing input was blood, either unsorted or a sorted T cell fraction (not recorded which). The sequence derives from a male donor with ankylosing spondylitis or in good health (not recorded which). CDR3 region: CASSSTEGNTEAFF. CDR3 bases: TGTGCCAGCAGTTCGACTGAAGGGAACACTGAAGCTTTCTTT.